This T cell receptor (beta chain) appears in the sequencing data of a study of T-cell reconstitution after alpha-beta-depleted transplantation in children. Trimming removed 7 bases at V and 6 bases at J, with 15 bases between. CDR3 length: 13 amino acids. Germline V CDR1 and CDR2: MDHEN, SYDVKM. Unique molecular identifiers were incorporated into the prepared TCRbeta library. TCRdb re-derived calls from the PCR reads in MiXCR, one entry per CDR3 protein. The data contain hundreds of thousands of distinct CDR3 sequences, around 16% of them singletons. The receptor was isolated from a human donor who donated a stem cell graft to a child with acute lymphoblastic leukemia. The sample in question was PBMCs from the stem cell graft donor, obtained from the stem cell graft. The gene calls are TRBV28 and TRBJ1-1; D unresolved. In DNA form, the CDR3 reads TGTGCCAGCACCCCGATAGTCTCCTCTGAAGCTTTCTTT. Its protein product is CASTPIVSSEAFF.